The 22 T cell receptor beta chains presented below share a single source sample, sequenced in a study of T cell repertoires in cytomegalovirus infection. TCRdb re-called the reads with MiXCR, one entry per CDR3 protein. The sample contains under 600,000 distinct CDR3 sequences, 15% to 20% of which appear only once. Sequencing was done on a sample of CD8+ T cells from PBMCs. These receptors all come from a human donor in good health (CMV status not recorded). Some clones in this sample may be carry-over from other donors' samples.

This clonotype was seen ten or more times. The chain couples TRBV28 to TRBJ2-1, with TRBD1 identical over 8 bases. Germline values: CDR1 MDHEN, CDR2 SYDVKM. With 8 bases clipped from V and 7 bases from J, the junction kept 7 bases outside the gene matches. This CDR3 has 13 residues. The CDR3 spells CASLGRDRNEQFF. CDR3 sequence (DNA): TGTGCCAGCCTCGGACGGGACAGGAATGAGCAGTTCTTC.

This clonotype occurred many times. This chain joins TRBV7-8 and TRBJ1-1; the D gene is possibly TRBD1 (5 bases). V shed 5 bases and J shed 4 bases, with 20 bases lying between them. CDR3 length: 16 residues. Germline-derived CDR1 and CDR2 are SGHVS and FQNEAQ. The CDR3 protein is CASSRREGLGSTEAFF. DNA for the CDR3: TGTGCCAGCAGCCGACGGGAGGGGTTGGGGAGCACTGAAGCTTTCTTT.

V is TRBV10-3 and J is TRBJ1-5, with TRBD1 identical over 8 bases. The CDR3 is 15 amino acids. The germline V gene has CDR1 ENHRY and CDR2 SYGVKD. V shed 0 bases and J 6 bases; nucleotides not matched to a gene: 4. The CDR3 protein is CAISESGTGGQPQHF. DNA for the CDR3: TGTGCCATCAGTGAGTCTGGGACAGGAGGTCAGCCCCAGCATTTT.

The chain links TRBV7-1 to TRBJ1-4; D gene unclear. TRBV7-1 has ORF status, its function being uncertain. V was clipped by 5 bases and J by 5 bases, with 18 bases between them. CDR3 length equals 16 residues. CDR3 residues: CASSQVTGGQNEKLFF. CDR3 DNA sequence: TGTGCCAGCAGCCAAGTGACGGGCGGGCAAAATGAAAAACTGTTTTTT.

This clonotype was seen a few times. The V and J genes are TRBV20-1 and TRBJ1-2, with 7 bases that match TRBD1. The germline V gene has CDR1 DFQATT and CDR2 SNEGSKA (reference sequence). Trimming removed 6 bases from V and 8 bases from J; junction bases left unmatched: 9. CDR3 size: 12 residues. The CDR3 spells CSAPGTALGYTF. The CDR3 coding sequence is TGCAGTGCGCCCGGGACAGCACTCGGCTACACCTTC.

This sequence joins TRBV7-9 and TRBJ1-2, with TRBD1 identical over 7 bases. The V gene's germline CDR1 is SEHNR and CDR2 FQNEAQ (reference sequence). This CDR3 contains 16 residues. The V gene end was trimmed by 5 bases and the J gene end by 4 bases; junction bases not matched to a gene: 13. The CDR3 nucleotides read TGTGCCAGCAGCCGAAAGGCGGACAGGCAACTCTATGGCTACACCTTC. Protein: CASSRKADRQLYGYTF.

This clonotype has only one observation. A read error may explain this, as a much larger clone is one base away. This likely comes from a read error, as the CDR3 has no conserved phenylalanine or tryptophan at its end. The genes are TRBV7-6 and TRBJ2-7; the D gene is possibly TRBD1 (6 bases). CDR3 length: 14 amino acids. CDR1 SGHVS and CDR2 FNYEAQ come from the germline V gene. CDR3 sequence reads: CASSPLDSSYEQYL. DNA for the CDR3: TGTGCTAGCAGCCCACTGGACAGCTCCTACGAGCAGTACTTA.

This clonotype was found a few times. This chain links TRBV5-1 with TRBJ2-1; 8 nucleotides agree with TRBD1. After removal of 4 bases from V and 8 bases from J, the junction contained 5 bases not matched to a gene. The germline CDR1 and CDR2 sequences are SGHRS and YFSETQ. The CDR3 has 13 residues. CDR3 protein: CASSVDRVDEQFF. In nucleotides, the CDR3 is TGCGCCAGCAGCGTGGACAGGGTTGATGAGCAGTTCTTC.

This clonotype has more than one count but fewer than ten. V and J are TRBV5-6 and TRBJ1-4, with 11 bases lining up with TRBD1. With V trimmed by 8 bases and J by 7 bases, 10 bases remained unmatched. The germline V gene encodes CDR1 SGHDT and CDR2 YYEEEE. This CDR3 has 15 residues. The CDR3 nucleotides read TGTGCCAGTTCCGGGACAGGGGGTGCCCTTGAAAAACTGTTTTTT. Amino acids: CASSGTGGALEKLFF.

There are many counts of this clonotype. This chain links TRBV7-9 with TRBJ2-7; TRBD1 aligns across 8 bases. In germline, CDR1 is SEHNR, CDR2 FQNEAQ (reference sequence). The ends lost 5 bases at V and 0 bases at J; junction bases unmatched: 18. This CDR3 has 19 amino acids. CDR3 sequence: CASSPSPDRAFLTSYEQYF. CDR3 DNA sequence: TGTGCCAGCAGCCCTTCCCCGGACAGGGCCTTCCTGACCTCCTACGAGCAGTACTTC. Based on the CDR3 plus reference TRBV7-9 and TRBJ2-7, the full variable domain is DTGVSQNPRHKITKRGQNVTFRCDPISEHNRLYWYRQTLGQGPEFLTYFQNEAQLEKSRLLSDRFSAERPKGSFSTLEIQRTEQGDSAMYLCASSPSPDRAFLTSYEQYFGPGTRLTVT.

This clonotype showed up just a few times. CDR3 loop: CASSFQGPSTDTQYF. The CDR3 DNA reads as TGTGCCAGCAGCTTTCAGGGACCTAGCACAGATACGCAGTATTTT. The rearrangement uses TRBV5-5 and TRBJ2-3; D tentatively reads TRBD1 or TRBD2 (5 bases each). The CDR3 sequence is 15 residues long. The germline V gene has CDR1 SGHKS and CDR2 YYEKEE (reference sequence). V was clipped by 2 bases and J by 0 bases, with 10 bases between them.

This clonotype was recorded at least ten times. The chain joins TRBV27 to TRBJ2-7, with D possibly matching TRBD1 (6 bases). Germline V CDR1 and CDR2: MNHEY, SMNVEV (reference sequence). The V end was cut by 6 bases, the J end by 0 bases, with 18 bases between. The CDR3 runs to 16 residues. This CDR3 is CASSPTPDRNSYEQYF. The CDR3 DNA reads TGTGCCAGCAGCCCAACCCCGGACAGAAACTCCTACGAGCAGTACTTC.

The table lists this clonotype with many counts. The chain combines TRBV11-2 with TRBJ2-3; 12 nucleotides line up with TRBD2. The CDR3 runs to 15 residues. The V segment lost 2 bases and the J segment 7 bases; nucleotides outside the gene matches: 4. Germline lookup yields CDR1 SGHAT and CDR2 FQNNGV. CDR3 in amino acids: CASSLTSGGRNTQYF. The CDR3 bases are TGTGCCAGCAGCTTAACTAGCGGGGGGAGGAATACGCAGTATTTT. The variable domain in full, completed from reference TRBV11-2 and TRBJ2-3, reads EAGVAQSPRYKIIEKRQSVAFWCNPISGHATLYWYQQILGQGPKLLIQFQNNGVVDDSQLPKDRFSAERLKGVDSTLKIQPAKLEDSAVYLCASSLTSGGRNTQYFGPGTRLTVL.

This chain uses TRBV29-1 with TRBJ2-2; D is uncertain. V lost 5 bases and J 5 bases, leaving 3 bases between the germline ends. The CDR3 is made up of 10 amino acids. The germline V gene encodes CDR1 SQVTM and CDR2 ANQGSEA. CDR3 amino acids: CSVLTGELFF. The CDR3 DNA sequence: TGCAGCGTTCTTACCGGGGAGCTGTTTTTT.

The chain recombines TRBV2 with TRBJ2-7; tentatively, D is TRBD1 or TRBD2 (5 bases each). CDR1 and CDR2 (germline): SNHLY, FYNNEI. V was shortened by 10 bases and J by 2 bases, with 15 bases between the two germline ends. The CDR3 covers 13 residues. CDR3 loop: CATSGTEAYEQYF. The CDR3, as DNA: TGTGCCACCTCCGGGACGGAAGCCTACGAGCAGTACTTC.

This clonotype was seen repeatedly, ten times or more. CDR3 in DNA: TGTGCCAGCAGCTCCCGCAGGGAAGAGACCCAGTACTTC. This encodes CASSSRREETQYF. The chain couples TRBV7-6 to TRBJ2-5; TRBD1 is a possible D gene (5 bases). Trimming pared 4 bases from V and 3 bases from J, leaving 9 bases between. This CDR3 region has 13 residues. CDR1 and CDR2 (germline): SGHVS, FNYEAQ. Full variable domain (outside the CDR3, taken from reference TRBV7-6 and TRBJ2-5): GAGVSQSPRYKVTKRGQDVALRCDPISGHVSLYWYRQALGQGPEFLTYFNYEAQQDKSGLPNDRFSAERPEGSISTLTIQRTEQRDSAMYRCASSSRREETQYFGPGTRLLVL.

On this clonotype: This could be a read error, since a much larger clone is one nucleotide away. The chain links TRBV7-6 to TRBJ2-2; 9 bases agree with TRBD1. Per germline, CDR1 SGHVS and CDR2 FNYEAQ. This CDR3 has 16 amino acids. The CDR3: CASSSPGTGNTVELFF. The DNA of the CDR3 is TGTGCCAGCAGTTCCCCCGGGACAGGGAACACCGTGGAGCTGTTTTTT.

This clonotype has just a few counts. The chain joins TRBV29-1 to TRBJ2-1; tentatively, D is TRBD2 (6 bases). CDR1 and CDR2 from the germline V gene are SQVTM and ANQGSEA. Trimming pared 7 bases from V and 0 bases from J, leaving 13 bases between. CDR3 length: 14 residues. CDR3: CSAVLASSYNEQFF. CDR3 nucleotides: TGCAGCGCCGTACTAGCTAGCTCCTACAATGAGCAGTTCTTC.

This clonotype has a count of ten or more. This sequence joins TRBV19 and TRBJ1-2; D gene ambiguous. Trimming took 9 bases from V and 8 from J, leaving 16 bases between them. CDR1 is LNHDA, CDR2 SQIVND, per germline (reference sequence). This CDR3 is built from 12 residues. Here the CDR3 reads CASGVPHEGYTF. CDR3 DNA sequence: TGTGCCAGCGGTGTCCCACATGAAGGCTACACCTTC.

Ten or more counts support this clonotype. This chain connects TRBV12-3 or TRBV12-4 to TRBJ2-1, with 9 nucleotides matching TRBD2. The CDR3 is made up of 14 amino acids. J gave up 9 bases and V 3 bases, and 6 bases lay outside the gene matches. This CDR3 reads CASSFAGGSREQFF. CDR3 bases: TGTGCCAGCAGTTTCGCGGGAGGGTCCCGTGAGCAGTTCTTC.

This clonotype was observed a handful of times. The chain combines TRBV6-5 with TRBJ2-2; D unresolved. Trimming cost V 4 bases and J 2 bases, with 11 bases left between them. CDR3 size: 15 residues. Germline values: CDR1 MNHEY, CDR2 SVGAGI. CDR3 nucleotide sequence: TGTGCCAGCAGTTCCATCCTTTTAAACACCGGGGAGCTGTTTTTT. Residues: CASSSILLNTGELFF.

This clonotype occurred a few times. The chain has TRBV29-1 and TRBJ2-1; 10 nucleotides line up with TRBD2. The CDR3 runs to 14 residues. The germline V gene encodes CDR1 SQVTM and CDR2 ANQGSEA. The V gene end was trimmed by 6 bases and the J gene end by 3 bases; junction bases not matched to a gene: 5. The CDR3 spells CSVYSGGYYNEQFF. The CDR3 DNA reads TGCAGCGTATATAGCGGGGGGTACTACAATGAGCAGTTCTTC.